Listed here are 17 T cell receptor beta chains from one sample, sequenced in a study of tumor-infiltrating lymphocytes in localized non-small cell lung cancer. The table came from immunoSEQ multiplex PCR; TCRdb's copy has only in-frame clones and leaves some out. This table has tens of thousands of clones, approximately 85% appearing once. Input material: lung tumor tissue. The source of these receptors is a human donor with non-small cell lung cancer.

The CDR3 nucleotides read TGCAGCGTTTTAGAGGGGGCGCAGGTCACTGAAGCTTTCTTT. Translating gives CSVLEGAQVTEAFF. The chain has TRBV29-1 and TRBJ1-1; 7 nucleotides agree with TRBD1. The CDR3 contains 14 residues. Germline values: CDR1 SQVTM, CDR2 ANQGSEA. V lost 5 bases and J lost 4; bases outside the gene matches: 10.

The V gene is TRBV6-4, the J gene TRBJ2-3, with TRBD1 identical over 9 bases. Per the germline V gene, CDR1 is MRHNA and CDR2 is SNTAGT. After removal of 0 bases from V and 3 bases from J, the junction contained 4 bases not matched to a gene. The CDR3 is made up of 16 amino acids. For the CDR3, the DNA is TGTGCCAGCAGTGACTCGAACAGGGGGCGGACAGATACGCAGTATTTT. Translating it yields CASSDSNRGRTDTQYF.

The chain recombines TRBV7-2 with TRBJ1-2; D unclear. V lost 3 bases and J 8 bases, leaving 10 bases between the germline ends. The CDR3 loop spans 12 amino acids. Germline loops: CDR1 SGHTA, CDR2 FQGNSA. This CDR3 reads CASSFSGVGYTF. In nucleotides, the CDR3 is TGTGCCAGCAGCTTTTCTGGGGTCGGCTACACCTTC.

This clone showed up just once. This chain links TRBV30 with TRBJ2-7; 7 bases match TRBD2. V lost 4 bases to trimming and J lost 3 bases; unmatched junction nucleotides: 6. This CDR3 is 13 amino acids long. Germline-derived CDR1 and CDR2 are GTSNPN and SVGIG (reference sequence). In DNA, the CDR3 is TGTGCCTGGACCCAGCGGGGCCTCTACGAGCAGTACTTC. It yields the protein CAWTQRGLYEQYF. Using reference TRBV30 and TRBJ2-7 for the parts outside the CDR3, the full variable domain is SQTIHQWPATLVQPVGSPLSLECTVEGTSNPNLYWYRQAAGRGLQLLFYSVGIGQISSEVPQNLSASRPQDRQFILSSKKLLLSDSGFYLCAWTQRGLYEQYFGPGTRLTVT.

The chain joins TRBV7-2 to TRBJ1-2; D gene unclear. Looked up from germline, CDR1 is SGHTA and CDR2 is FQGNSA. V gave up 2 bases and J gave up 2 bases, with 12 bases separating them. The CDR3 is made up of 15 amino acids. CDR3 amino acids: CASSLQQLGNYGYTF. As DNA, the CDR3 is TGTGCCAGCAGCTTACAGCAACTAGGCAACTATGGCTACACCTTC.

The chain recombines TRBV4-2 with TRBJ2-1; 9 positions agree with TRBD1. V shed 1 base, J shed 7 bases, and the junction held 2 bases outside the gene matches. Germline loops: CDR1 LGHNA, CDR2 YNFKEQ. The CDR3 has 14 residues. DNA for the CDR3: TGTGCCAGCAGCCAAGGGGACAGGGATAATGAGCAGTTCTTC. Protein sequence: CASSQGDRDNEQFF.

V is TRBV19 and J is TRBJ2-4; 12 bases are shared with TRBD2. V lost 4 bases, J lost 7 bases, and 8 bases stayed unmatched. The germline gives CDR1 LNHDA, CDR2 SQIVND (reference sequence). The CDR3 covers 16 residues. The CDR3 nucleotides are TGTGCCAGTAGTACGGGACTAGCGGGTGGGTGGAACATTCAGTACTTC. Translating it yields CASSTGLAGGWNIQYF.

The CDR3 DNA reads TGTGCCAGTAGGCATCGTCCGGGACAGATGAACACTGAAGCTTTCTTT. Translating gives CASRHRPGQMNTEAFF. J is TRBJ1-1 and V is TRBV19; TRBD1 aligns across 7 bases. CDR3 size: 16 residues. Germline V gene data show CDR1 as LNHDA and CDR2 as SQIVND (reference sequence). The J segment lost 0 bases and the V segment lost 6 bases, leaving 10 bases of the junction unmatched.

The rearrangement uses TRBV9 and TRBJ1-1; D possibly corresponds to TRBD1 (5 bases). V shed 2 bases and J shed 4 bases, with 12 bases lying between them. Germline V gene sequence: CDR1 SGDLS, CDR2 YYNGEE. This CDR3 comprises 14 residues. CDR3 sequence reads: CASSVEGLATEAFF. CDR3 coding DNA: TGTGCCAGCAGCGTTGAGGGGCTAGCCACTGAAGCTTTCTTT.

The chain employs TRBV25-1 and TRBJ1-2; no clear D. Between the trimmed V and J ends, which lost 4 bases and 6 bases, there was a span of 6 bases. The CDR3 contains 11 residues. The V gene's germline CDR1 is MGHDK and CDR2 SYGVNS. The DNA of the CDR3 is TGTGCCAGCAGTGCAGGAGATGGCTACACCTTC. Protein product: CASSAGDGYTF.

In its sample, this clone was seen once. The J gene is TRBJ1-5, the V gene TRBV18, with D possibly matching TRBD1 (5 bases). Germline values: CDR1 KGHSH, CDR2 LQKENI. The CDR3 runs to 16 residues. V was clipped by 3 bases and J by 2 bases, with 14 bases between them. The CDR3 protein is CASSPVGDRGNQPQHF. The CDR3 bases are TGTGCCAGCTCACCGGTAGGGGACCGGGGCAATCAGCCCCAGCATTTT.

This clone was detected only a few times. The chain's CDR3 is CASSLGTSGVRNEQFF. The DNA for the CDR3 is TGCGCCAGCAGCTTGGGGACTAGCGGGGTGAGGAATGAGCAGTTCTTC. The rearrangement links TRBV5-1 to TRBJ2-1; 12 bases are shared with TRBD2. CDR1 is SGHRS, CDR2 YFSETQ, per germline. This CDR3 is built from 16 residues. The trim removed 0 bases at V and 7 bases at J, leaving 5 bases unmatched. The entire variable domain, with the rest obtained from reference TRBV5-1 and TRBJ2-1, is as follows: KAGVTQTPRYLIKTRGQQVTLSCSPISGHRSVSWYQQTPGQGLQFLFEYFSETQRNKGNFPGRFSGRQFSNSRSEMNVSTLELGDSALYLCASSLGTSGVRNEQFFGPGTRLTVL.

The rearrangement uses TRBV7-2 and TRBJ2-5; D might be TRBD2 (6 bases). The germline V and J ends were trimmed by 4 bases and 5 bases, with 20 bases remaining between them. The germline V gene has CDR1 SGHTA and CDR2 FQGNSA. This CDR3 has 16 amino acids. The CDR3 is CASSWGVRGGGETQYF. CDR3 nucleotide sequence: TGTGCCAGCAGCTGGGGGGTTAGGGGTGGAGGGGAGACCCAGTACTTC.

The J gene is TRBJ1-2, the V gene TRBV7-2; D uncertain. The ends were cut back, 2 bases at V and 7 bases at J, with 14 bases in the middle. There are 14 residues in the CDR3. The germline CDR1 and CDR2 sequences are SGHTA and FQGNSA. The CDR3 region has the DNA TGTGCCAGCAGCTTAAGTAGGGTTTATGCTGGCTACACCTTC. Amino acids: CASSLSRVYAGYTF. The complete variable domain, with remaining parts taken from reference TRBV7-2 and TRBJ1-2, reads GAGVSQSPSNKVTEKGKDVELRCDPISGHTALYWYRQSLGQGLEFLIYFQGNSAPDKSGLPSDRFSAERTGGSVSTLTIQRTQQEDSAVYLCASSLSRVYAGYTFGSGTRLTVV.

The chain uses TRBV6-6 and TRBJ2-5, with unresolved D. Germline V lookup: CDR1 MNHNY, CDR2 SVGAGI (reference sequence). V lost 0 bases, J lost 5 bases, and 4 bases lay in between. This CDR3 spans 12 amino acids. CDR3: CASSYSSETQYF. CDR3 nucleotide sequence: TGTGCCAGCAGTTACTCTTCCGAGACCCAGTACTTC.

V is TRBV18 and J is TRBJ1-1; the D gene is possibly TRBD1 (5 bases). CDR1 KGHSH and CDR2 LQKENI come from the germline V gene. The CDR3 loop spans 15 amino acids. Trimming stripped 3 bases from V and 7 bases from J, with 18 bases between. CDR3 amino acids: CASSPLKAGFVEAFF. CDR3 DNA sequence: TGTGCCAGCTCACCTCTTAAGGCAGGGTTTGTTGAAGCTTTCTTT.

The CDR3 is CAWSVLARGSPLHF. Written as DNA, the CDR3 is TGTGCCTGGAGTGTACTGGCGAGGGGCTCACCCCTCCACTTT. V usage is TRBV30 and J usage is TRBJ1-6, with a possible D match to TRBD1 (5 bases). The CDR3 is made up of 14 amino acids. The V and J ends lost 0 bases and 10 bases respectively, with 13 bases between them. Germline V gene lookup returns CDR1 GTSNPN and CDR2 SVGIG (reference sequence).